This T cell receptor beta chain originates from a study of STAT5B mutations in CD4+ large granular lymphocyte leukemia. The assay was immunoSEQ multiplex PCR, and TCRdb's table has in-frame clones only and misses some. The sample holds around 8,100 clones, 76% seen once. V was clipped by 0 bases and J by 9 bases, with 3 bases between them. The CDR3 contains 11 residues. Germline V CDR1 and CDR2: GTSNPN, SVGIG (reference sequence). V gene TRBV30 combines with J gene TRBJ1-6; unclear D gene. This TCR came from a woman aged 55 to 70 with CD4+ T-cell large granular lymphocyte leukemia. The specimen sequenced was PBMCs. CDR3 nucleotides: TGTGCCTGGAGTGTTGGTTCACCCCTCCACTTT. Translated, it gives CAWSVGSPLHF.